These 15 T cell receptor beta chains originate from one sample sequenced in a study of blood T cell repertoires in COVID-19. Profiling relied on immunoSEQ multiplex PCR, and the TCRdb table lists in-frame clones only, not all of them. The repertoire holds approximately 58,000 clones, 70% to 90% seen once, with 30% to 40% in the top ten. The sequencing input was peripheral blood. Source of these receptors: a man between 60 and 70 years old with COVID-19, enrolled during active disease.

A few counts support this clone. The chain uses TRBV3-1 (or the pseudogene TRBV3-2) and TRBJ2-1; 7 nucleotides align to TRBD2. The CDR3 spans 13 residues. Germline CDR1 reads LGHDT; CDR2 reads YNNKEL (reference sequence). V shed 8 bases and J 5 bases; nucleotides not matched to a gene: 6. The CDR3 sequence: CASERDGNNEQFF. For the CDR3, the DNA is TGTGCCAGCGAGCGGGACGGTAACAATGAGCAGTTCTTC.

This clone was detected once. V and J are TRBV20-1 and TRBJ1-5, with D unresolved. V was cut by 3 bases and J by 2 bases, with 11 bases left in between. CDR3 length equals 14 residues. CDR1 and CDR2 (germline): DFQATT, SNEGSKA (reference sequence). The CDR3 DNA reads as TGCAGTGCTAGTAGTCCAGAGGGCAATCAGCCCCAGCATTTT. It codes for CSASSPEGNQPQHF.

V usage is TRBV11-2 and J usage is TRBJ2-6, with 7 bases aligning to TRBD1. Germline CDR1 is SGHAT and CDR2 is FQNNGV. The J segment lost 4 bases and the V segment lost 3 bases, leaving 3 bases of the junction unmatched. CDR3 size: 15 residues. The CDR3 nucleotides read TGTGCCAGCAGCTTGGGACAGACCGGGGCCAACGTCCTGACTTTC. Translating it yields CASSLGQTGANVLTF.

The chain recombines TRBV24-1 with TRBJ2-5, with a tentative D call TRBD1 (6 bases). Germline CDR1 reads KGHDR; CDR2 reads SFDVKD. This CDR3 is built from 14 residues. V was trimmed by 5 bases and J by 5 bases, leaving 14 bases between them. CDR3 loop: CATSVRLRGETQYF. The CDR3 DNA reads TGTGCCACCAGTGTCCGCCTGAGGGGGGAGACCCAGTACTTC.

The V gene is TRBV5-5, the J gene TRBJ2-7; 15 positions agree with TRBD2. This CDR3 region has 16 residues. J was trimmed by 4 bases and V by 4 bases; bases with no gene match: 6. CDR1 is SGHKS, CDR2 YYEKEE, per germline (reference sequence). CDR3 protein: CASSLLGTSGGYEQYF. The CDR3 DNA is TGTGCCAGCAGCCTTCTAGGGACTAGCGGGGGGTACGAGCAGTACTTC.

V and J are TRBV5-8 and TRBJ1-5; weak D call: TRBD1 (6 bases). The V end was cut by 4 bases, the J end by 7 bases, with 18 bases between. CDR3 length: 15 residues. The germline CDR1 and CDR2 sequences are SGHTS and YDEGEE. In DNA form, the CDR3 reads TGTGCCAGCAGCCCCGGACAGTTCAGGCGCCAGCCCCAGCATTTT. It yields the protein CASSPGQFRRQPQHF.

A few counts support this clone. This specimen includes other DNA sequences encoding the same CDR3. This rearrangement joins TRBV5-5 to TRBJ2-3; 9 positions match TRBD2. Germline-derived CDR1 and CDR2 are SGHKS and YYEKEE (reference sequence). This CDR3 contains 16 residues. J was trimmed by 14 bases and V by 7 bases; bases with no gene match: 23. CDR3 sequence reads: CASCWGGGGRALPGYF. DNA of the CDR3: TGTGCCAGCTGCTGGGGCGGGGGGGGGAGGGCCCTCCCTGGGTATTTT.

V usage is TRBV7-2 and J usage is TRBJ2-1; a weak D match, TRBD1 (5 bases). The CDR3 is 13 amino acids. Trimming pared 1 base from V and 10 bases from J, leaving 11 bases between. Germline values: CDR1 SGHTA, CDR2 FQGNSA. The CDR3 sequence: CASSLGQQGEQFF. The CDR3 region has the DNA TGTGCCAGCAGCTTAGGACAGCAGGGAGAGCAGTTCTTC.

The rearrangement uses TRBV27 and TRBJ2-5; a possible D gene is TRBD2 (6 bases). This CDR3 region has 15 residues. V gave up 3 bases and J gave up 4 bases, with 15 bases separating them. The germline V gene encodes CDR1 MNHEY and CDR2 SMNVEV (reference sequence). CDR3 protein: CASSFSPNGGETQYF. The CDR3 coding sequence is TGTGCCAGCAGTTTTAGCCCGAACGGGGGAGAGACCCAGTACTTC.

V usage is TRBV19 and J usage is TRBJ1-4; D unresolved. The V and J ends lost 2 bases and 6 bases respectively, with 13 bases between them. Per the germline V gene, CDR1 is LNHDA and CDR2 is SQIVND (reference sequence). This CDR3 has 15 amino acids. DNA for the CDR3: TGTGCCAGTAGTATACCGTCCGGGAGCCATGAAAAACTGTTTTTT. This sequence encodes CASSIPSGSHEKLFF.

The chain is built from TRBV11-2 and TRBJ1-1; possibly TRBD1 for D (6 bases). CDR3 length: 14 residues. With 2 bases removed from V and 1 base from J, the gap between germline ends came to 8 bases. Germline-derived CDR1 and CDR2 are SGHAT and FQNNGV. The CDR3 DNA follows: TGTGCCAGCAGCTTAAAGGGACAGAACACTGAAGCTTTCTTT. Its translation is CASSLKGQNTEAFF.

V gene TRBV25-1 combines with J gene TRBJ2-4, with a weak D call TRBD2 (5 bases). Germline-derived CDR1 and CDR2 are MGHDK and SYGVNS. V shed 3 bases and J shed 8 bases, with 14 bases lying between them. CDR3 length equals 14 residues. The DNA of the CDR3 is TGTGCCAGCAGTGAGATGAAACCCGGGGACATTCAGTACTTC. The encoded protein is CASSEMKPGDIQYF.

J is TRBJ1-1 and V is TRBV11-3, with TRBD1 matching 7 bases. This CDR3 region has 16 residues. Germline-derived CDR1 and CDR2 are SGHNT and YENEEA. V was pared by 5 bases and J by 3 bases, with 12 bases of the junction left unmatched. The CDR3 sequence: CASSPGRSGGYTEAFF. As DNA, the CDR3 is TGTGCCAGCAGCCCAGGACGATCAGGGGGGTACACTGAAGCTTTCTTT.

The chain recombines TRBV6-2 or TRBV6-3 with TRBJ2-5, with unresolved D. Germline CDR1 MNHEY, CDR2 SVGEGT. V was pared by 5 bases and J by 5 bases, with 12 bases between. The length of the CDR3 is 13 residues. CDR3 DNA sequence: TGTGCCAGCAGTCTGTCCGGTCGGGAGACCCAGTACTTC. Protein: CASSLSGRETQYF.

The chain uses TRBV18 and TRBJ2-2; no firm D call. Germline-derived CDR1 and CDR2 are KGHSH and LQKENI. V was clipped by 4 bases and J by 4 bases, with 13 bases between them. The CDR3 extends over 15 amino acids. CDR3 sequence: CASSLVEAVTGELFF. CDR3 bases: TGTGCCAGCTCACTAGTAGAGGCAGTCACCGGGGAGCTGTTTTTT.